These 21 T cell receptor beta chains share one sample of origin, sequenced in a study of blood T cell repertoires in COVID-19. TCRdb's table, derived via immunoSEQ multiplex PCR, lists solely in-frame clones and lacks some. The data contain 30,000 to 40,000 clones, around nine tenths of them singletons. The sample was peripheral blood. The source of these receptors is a human donor with active COVID-19. The donor label of this sample is uncertain.

The V and J genes are TRBV27 and TRBJ2-7; 9 bases fit TRBD1. The CDR3 totals 14 residues. Trimming cost V 2 bases and J 2 bases; bases outside gene matches: 1. Germline V gives CDR1 MNHEY, CDR2 SMNVEV (reference sequence). DNA of the CDR3: TGTGCCAGCAGTTTAAGACAGGGGGCCTACGAGCAGTACTTC. Translating gives CASSLRQGAYEQYF.

This clone was recorded only once. The rearrangement uses TRBV7-2 and TRBJ1-1; D is unresolved. The germline gives CDR1 SGHTA, CDR2 FQGNSA. The CDR3 spans 16 residues. With 6 bases removed from V and 0 bases from J, the gap between germline ends came to 17 bases. CDR3 protein: CASSFTGGSLNTEAFF. CDR3 DNA: TGTGCCAGCAGTTTTACTGGAGGAAGCTTGAACACTGAAGCTTTCTTT.

This clone was detected only once. The chain has TRBV5-1 and TRBJ1-4, with D possibly being TRBD1 (6 bases). CDR1 and CDR2 from the germline V gene are SGHRS and YFSETQ. With 1 base removed from V and 10 bases from J, the gap between germline ends came to 29 bases. CDR3 length equals 19 residues. The CDR3 loop reads CASSLIVQPSQGPGGKLFF. The CDR3 DNA reads as TGCGCCAGCAGCTTGATAGTTCAGCCTTCACAGGGCCCCGGAGGAAAACTGTTTTTT.

The V call is TRBV7-9, the J call TRBJ2-7, with D maybe TRBD2 (6 bases). Germline V gene sequence: CDR1 SEHNR, CDR2 FQNEAQ (reference sequence). V lost 6 bases, J lost 0 bases, and 24 bases lay in between. This CDR3 comprises 18 residues. The CDR3 region is CASRPPTGRYGSSYEQYF. CDR3 nucleotide sequence: TGTGCCAGCAGGCCCCCCACGGGGAGATACGGGAGCTCCTACGAGCAGTACTTC.

The CDR3 region has the DNA TGTGCCAGCAGCGTAGGTCGGGGTAGGGACAATGAGCAGTTCTTC. As protein: CASSVGRGRDNEQFF. The chain has TRBV9 and TRBJ2-1, with D perhaps TRBD2 (5 bases). Germline V gene data show CDR1 as SGDLS and CDR2 as YYNGEE. The length of the CDR3 is 15 residues. Trimming took off 0 bases at V and 5 bases at J, with 12 bases between the two ends.

The chain links TRBV19 to TRBJ2-7, with D possibly matching TRBD2 (6 bases). Germline V gene sequence: CDR1 LNHDA, CDR2 SQIVND (reference sequence). V dropped 4 bases and J dropped 7 bases, with 17 bases sitting between them. The CDR3 totals 14 residues. DNA of the CDR3: TGTGCCAGTAGTACTGGACTATTCCGGGGGGAGCAGTACTTC. Translated, it gives CASSTGLFRGEQYF.

The V and J genes are TRBV20-1 and TRBJ1-2; D gene uncertain. V was pared by 3 bases and J by 6 bases, with 20 bases between. Per germline, CDR1 DFQATT and CDR2 SNEGSKA (reference sequence). The CDR3 runs 15 residues. For the CDR3, the DNA is TGCAGTGCTAGTGACAATGCGCCTCTACGCGATGGCTACACCTTC. Translating it yields CSASDNAPLRDGYTF.

This clone was seen only once. This chain joins TRBV3-1 (or the pseudogene TRBV3-2) and TRBJ1-6; 10 bases agree with TRBD1. J was trimmed by 7 bases and V by 1 base; bases with no gene match: 7. Germline CDR1 is LGHDT and CDR2 is YNNKEL (reference sequence). There are 17 residues in the CDR3. CDR3 coding DNA: TGTGCCAGCAGCCAAGGGAGGAGACAGGGGGCGAATTCACCCCTCCACTTT. Protein: CASSQGRRQGANSPLHF.

J is TRBJ2-3 and V is TRBV7-8; D might be TRBD2 (6 bases). Germline CDR1 is SGHVS and CDR2 is FQNEAQ. This CDR3 comprises 14 residues. V was clipped by 5 bases and J by 4 bases, with 13 bases between them. CDR3 protein: CASSLLGGPDTQYF. CDR3 in DNA: TGTGCCAGCAGCCTTTTAGGAGGGCCAGATACGCAGTATTTT.

The chain carries TRBV9 and TRBJ2-5, with D possibly matching TRBD2 (7 bases). The CDR3 runs 15 residues. Trimming pared 0 bases from V and 4 bases from J, leaving 13 bases between. CDR1 and CDR2 (germline): SGDLS, YYNGEE. The CDR3 DNA follows: TGTGCCAGCAGCGTAGCGGCGGGGGCAGGAGAGACCCAGTACTTC. Its protein is CASSVAAGAGETQYF.

This rearrangement joins TRBV9 to TRBJ2-2; D is perhaps TRBD2 (6 bases). Trimming shortened V by 2 bases and J by 3 bases, and 8 bases separated the two germline ends. Germline CDR1 is SGDLS and CDR2 is YYNGEE. The CDR3 is 14 residues long. The chain's CDR3 is CASSVGGDTGELFF. DNA for the CDR3: TGTGCCAGCAGCGTTGGAGGGGACACCGGGGAGCTGTTTTTT. The variable domain in full, with the rest retrieved from reference TRBV9 and TRBJ2-2, is DSGVTQTPKHLITATGQRVTLRCSPRSGDLSVYWYQQSLDQGLQFLIQYYNGEERAKGNILERFSAQQFPDLHSELNLSSLELGDSALYFCASSVGGDTGELFFGEGSRLTVL.

The chain has TRBV5-1 and TRBJ2-5, with D perhaps TRBD2 (6 bases). Trimming stripped 2 bases from V and 5 bases from J, with 13 bases between. The CDR3 is 14 residues long. Looked up from germline, CDR1 is SGHRS and CDR2 is YFSETQ. CDR3 DNA sequence: TGCGCCAGCAGCTTTCCTGAGCGGGCGGAGACCCAGTACTTC. The encoded protein is CASSFPERAETQYF.

This clone showed up just a few times. The DNA is omitted, as the CDR3 cannot be located on it reliably, and the CDR3 follows TCRdb's listing. This sequence joins TRBV6-5 and TRBJ1-4. Per germline, CDR1 MNHEY and CDR2 SVGAGI. 12 amino acids form the CDR3, both terminal residues included. The CDR3 region is CASSTSNEKLFF.

In its sample, this clone was seen a few times. The V call is TRBV7-9, the J call TRBJ2-7; 9 bases are shared with TRBD2. The germline V gene has CDR1 SEHNR and CDR2 FQNEAQ (reference sequence). The CDR3 runs 17 residues. The V segment lost 6 bases and the J segment 6 bases; nucleotides outside the gene matches: 18. The CDR3 sequence: CASRSLVASGAPGEQYF. The DNA for the CDR3 is TGTGCCAGCAGATCACTCGTGGCTAGCGGGGCACCGGGCGAGCAGTACTTC.

This sequence joins TRBV5-4 and TRBJ1-3; D perhaps matches TRBD1 (5 bases). The CDR3 is 16 amino acids. Germline values: CDR1 SGHNT, CDR2 YYREEE (reference sequence). Trimming removed 0 bases from V and 3 bases from J, with 13 bases in between. The CDR3, as DNA: TGTGCCAGCAGCTTGGGCATGGGAGGGGATGGAAACACCATATATTTT. The encoded protein is CASSLGMGGDGNTIYF. The full variable domain, with the rest looked up from reference TRBV5-4 and TRBJ1-3, is ETGVTQSPTHLIKTRGQQVTLRCSSQSGHNTVSWYQQALGQGPQFIFQYYREEENGRGNFPPRFSGLQFPNYSSELNVNALELDDSALYLCASSLGMGGDGNTIYFGEGSWLTVV.

The CDR3 sequence is CASSLSASTGGFGYTF. Written as DNA, the CDR3 is TGTGCCAGCAGTTTATCGGCCTCGACAGGGGGATTTGGCTACACCTTC. This chain uses TRBV27 with TRBJ1-2, with 9 bases lining up with TRBD1. The germline gives CDR1 MNHEY, CDR2 SMNVEV (reference sequence). V shed 0 bases and J 7 bases; nucleotides not matched to a gene: 9. This CDR3 is built from 16 residues.

The J gene is TRBJ1-5, the V gene TRBV6-9, with D perhaps TRBD1 (5 bases). The CDR3 is made up of 12 amino acids. The germline V and J ends were trimmed by 3 bases and 10 bases, with 10 bases remaining between them. Per the germline V gene, CDR1 is MNHGY and CDR2 is SVAAGI. The CDR3 region is CASSYGGNPQHF. For the CDR3, the DNA is TGTGCCAGCAGTTACGGGGGAAATCCCCAGCATTTT.

The rearrangement links TRBV5-6 to TRBJ2-7; TRBD2 aligns across 11 bases. In germline, CDR1 is SGHDT, CDR2 YYEEEE. The V and J ends lost 1 base and 0 bases, in that order; junction bases with no gene match: 6. There are 17 residues in the CDR3. The CDR3 is CASSLYRGLADSYEQYF. In DNA form, the CDR3 reads TGTGCCAGCAGCTTGTACCGGGGACTAGCGGACTCCTACGAGCAGTACTTC.

This rearrangement joins TRBV28 to TRBJ2-7; no clear D. Per the germline V gene, CDR1 is MDHEN and CDR2 is SYDVKM. Trimming shortened V by 4 bases and J by 3 bases, and 4 bases separated the two germline ends. The CDR3 is 11 residues long. The CDR3 bases are TGTGCCAGCAGTTCCCTCTACGAGCAGTACTTC. Encoded protein: CASSSLYEQYF. Supplemented by reference TRBV28 and TRBJ2-7, the full variable domain reads DVKVTQSSRYLVKRTGEKVFLECVQDMDHENMFWYRQDPGLGLRLIYFSYDVKMKEKGDIPEGYSVSREKKERFSLILESASTNQTSMYLCASSSLYEQYFGPGTRLTVT.

This chain links TRBV7-9 with TRBJ1-2; 7 nucleotides match TRBD1. Germline CDR1 reads SEHNR; CDR2 reads FQNEAQ (reference sequence). The CDR3 extends over 13 amino acids. Unmatched junction bases numbered 3, after V lost 4 bases and J lost 4 bases. This chain's CDR3 is CASSYRGGYGYTF. The CDR3 DNA follows: TGTGCCAGCAGCTACAGGGGCGGCTATGGCTACACCTTC.

The chain combines TRBV7-2 with TRBJ2-3; 9 positions agree with TRBD2. Germline loops: CDR1 SGHTA, CDR2 FQGNSA. This CDR3 is built from 16 residues. V gave up 5 bases and J gave up 2 bases; unmatched junction bases: 8. CDR3 in amino acids: CASSPGTSPNTDTQYF. The CDR3 bases are TGTGCCAGCAGCCCCGGGACTAGCCCGAACACAGATACGCAGTATTTT. Looking up the rest from reference TRBV7-2 and TRBJ2-3 gives the full variable domain: GAGVSQSPSNKVTEKGKDVELRCDPISGHTALYWYRQSLGQGLEFLIYFQGNSAPDKSGLPSDRFSAERTGGSVSTLTIQRTQQEDSAVYLCASSPGTSPNTDTQYFGPGTRLTVL.